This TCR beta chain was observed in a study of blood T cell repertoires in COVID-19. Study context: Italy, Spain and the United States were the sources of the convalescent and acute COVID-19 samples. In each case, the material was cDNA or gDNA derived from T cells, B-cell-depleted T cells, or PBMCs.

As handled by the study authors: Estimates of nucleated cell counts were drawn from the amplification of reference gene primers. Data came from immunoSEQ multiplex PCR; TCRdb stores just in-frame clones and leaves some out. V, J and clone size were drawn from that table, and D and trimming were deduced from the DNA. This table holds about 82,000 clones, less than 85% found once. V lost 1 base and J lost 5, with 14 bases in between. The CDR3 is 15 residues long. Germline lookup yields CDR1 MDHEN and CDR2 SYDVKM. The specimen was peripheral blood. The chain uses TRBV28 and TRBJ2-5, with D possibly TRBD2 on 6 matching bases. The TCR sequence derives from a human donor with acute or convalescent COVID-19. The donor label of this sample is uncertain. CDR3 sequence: CASSLFPGVGETQYF. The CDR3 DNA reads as TGTGCCAGCAGTTTATTCCCGGGGGTCGGGGAGACCCAGTACTTC.